The 25 T cell receptor delta chains reported below all come from one sample, sequenced in a study of Vδ1+ human thymocytes. These receptors lack a known antigen. The template was reverse-transcribed extracted RNA. Multiplex PCR used pooled V-gene forward primers and a constant-region reverse primer to amplify CDR3s. TCRdb used CATT to re-call clones from the multiplex PCR reads. The sample holds 70,000 or so delta-chain clones; around 30% are singletons and the top ten take 0.2% to 0.3%. General study points: Thymic TRG and TRD repertoires appeared highly polyclonal.

The sample consisted of Vdelta1+ gamma-delta thymocytes from the thymus. The sample's subset: FACS-sorted CD3+ TCRalphabeta- TCRVdelta1+ TCRVdelta2- thymocytes. The receptors derive from a boy less than two years old who had congenital heart surgery.

The chain recombines TRDV1 with TRDJ1, with D uncertain. V was shortened by 2 bases and J by 0 bases, with 13 bases between the two germline ends. The CDR3 contains 16 residues. The germline V gene encodes CDR1 TSWWSYY and CDR2 QGS. The chain's CDR3 is CALGETPPGHTDKLIF. In DNA form, the CDR3 reads TGTGCTCTTGGGGAAACCCCCCCGGGACACACCGATAAACTCATCTTT.

This clone was observed a few times. The V and J genes are TRDV1 and TRDJ2, with 9 bases aligning to TRDD3. Germline V gene sequence: CDR1 TSWWSYY, CDR2 QGS. With 6 bases clipped from V and 0 bases from J, the junction kept 26 bases outside the gene matches. There are 23 residues in the CDR3. DNA of the CDR3: TGTGCTCTTGGAGAAAACCACTTCCTTCCTGGGGGATTTTGTCATCCTTTGACAGCACAACTCTTCTTT. Translating it yields CALGENHFLPGGFCHPLTAQLFF.

The V and J genes are TRDV1 and TRDJ1; TRDD3 matches at 9 bases. Losses at the gene ends were 0 bases for V and 9 bases for J; bases not matched to a gene: 17. Per germline, CDR1 TSWWSYY and CDR2 QGS. The CDR3 covers 18 residues. CDR3 loop: CALGELGPAGDTPMELIF. DNA of the CDR3: TGTGCTCTTGGGGAACTGGGTCCCGCGGGGGATACACCCATGGAACTCATCTTT.

The genes are TRDV1 and TRDJ1, with 8 bases lining up with TRDD3. The CDR3 totals 17 residues. Germline-derived CDR1 and CDR2 are TSWWSYY and QGS. V gave up 2 bases and J gave up 5 bases; unmatched junction bases: 13. CDR3 nucleotides: TGTGCTCTTGGGGAAGCTAGCACTCGGGGGATAGGGGATAAACTCATCTTT. Protein product: CALGEASTRGIGDKLIF.

V is TRDV1 and J is TRDJ1; no definite D call. The ends were cut back, 6 bases at V and 1 base at J, with 6 bases in the middle. The CDR3 totals 12 residues. Germline lookup yields CDR1 TSWWSYY and CDR2 QGS. This chain's CDR3 is CALGPFTDKLIF. The DNA of the CDR3 is TGTGCTCTTGGCCCTTTCACCGATAAACTCATCTTT.

The V call is TRDV1, the J call TRDJ1; 13 bases line up with TRDD3. Trimming cost V 1 base and J 5 bases; bases outside gene matches: 7. Germline V gene sequence: CDR1 TSWWSYY, CDR2 QGS. This CDR3 spans 17 amino acids. This chain's CDR3 is CALGEPTTGGYADKLIF. In DNA, the CDR3 is TGTGCTCTTGGGGAACCTACTACTGGGGGATACGCGGATAAACTCATCTTT.

This clone showed up just a few times. The V call is TRDV1, the J call TRDJ1; 13 nucleotides align to TRDD3. The CDR3 length is 22 residues. Germline V gene sequence: CDR1 TSWWSYY, CDR2 QGS. The junction had 20 bases not matched to a gene; V was cut back by 0 bases and J by 4 bases. The CDR3 sequence: CALGELSRARPDWGIRGDKLIF. The CDR3 coding sequence is TGTGCTCTTGGGGAACTAAGTCGAGCCCGCCCCGACTGGGGGATACGAGGCGATAAACTCATCTTT.

A single count supports this clone. This same CDR3 is encoded by further DNA sequences in the sample. The chain joins TRDV1 to TRDJ1; no clear D gene. Germline lookup yields CDR1 TSWWSYY and CDR2 QGS. The CDR3 is made up of 16 amino acids. Deletions cut 2 bases from V and 6 bases from J, with 19 bases between. CDR3 nucleotide sequence: TGTGCTCTTGGGGAAGGCGGACGCAACACGCAACATAAACTCATCTTT. It codes for CALGEGGRNTQHKLIF.

The chain combines TRDV1 with TRDJ1, with D unresolved. The CDR3 totals 19 residues. V shed 4 bases and J shed 3 bases, with 27 bases lying between them. CDR1 and CDR2 (germline): TSWWSYY, QGS. The CDR3: CALGGVALDGYIGSDKLIF. The CDR3 DNA is TGTGCTCTTGGGGGGGTCGCCCTGGACGGTTATATCGGGTCCGATAAACTCATCTTT.

This chain links TRDV1 with TRDJ1, with 8 positions matching TRDD3. Trimming removed 2 bases from V and 0 bases from J; junction bases left unmatched: 23. The CDR3 extends over 22 amino acids. Germline V gene data show CDR1 as TSWWSYY and CDR2 as QGS. The CDR3 protein is CALGEFTLPLSTGGEYTDKLIF. The DNA for the CDR3 is TGTGCTCTTGGGGAATTTACGCTTCCGCTTAGTACTGGGGGGGAATACACCGATAAACTCATCTTT.

This clone has a handful of counts. This chain joins TRDV1 and TRDJ1; TRDD3 agrees at 8 bases. From germline, CDR1 is TSWWSYY and CDR2 QGS. V lost 4 bases to trimming and J lost 0 bases; unmatched junction nucleotides: 22. This CDR3 comprises 21 residues. The CDR3 region has the DNA TGTGCTCTTGGGGGTCCCCTTTTCTACCACGTACTGGGGGCTCACACCGATAAACTCATCTTT. Translated: CALGGPLFYHVLGAHTDKLIF.

The chain employs TRDV1 and TRDJ1; 7 bases match TRDD2. The J segment lost 2 bases and the V segment lost 3 bases, leaving 21 bases of the junction unmatched. Germline V gene sequence: CDR1 TSWWSYY, CDR2 QGS. The CDR3 has 20 residues. Here the CDR3 reads CALGETFGFLQKGLTDKLIF. The CDR3 nucleotides read TGTGCTCTTGGGGAGACGTTTGGTTTCCTACAGAAGGGATTGACCGATAAACTCATCTTT.

The chain has TRDV1 and TRDJ1; 9 bases agree with TRDD3. Per germline, CDR1 TSWWSYY and CDR2 QGS. With 1 base clipped from V and 0 bases from J, the junction kept 27 bases outside the gene matches. This CDR3 spans 24 amino acids. CDR3 sequence reads: CALGEPVWSGWYWGRRPYTDKLIF. The DNA of the CDR3 is TGTGCTCTTGGGGAACCCGTATGGAGTGGTTGGTACTGGGGGAGACGACCTTACACCGATAAACTCATCTTT.

The table lists this clone with many counts. The chain employs TRDV2 and TRDJ1, with 13 positions matching TRDD3. The length of the CDR3 is 17 residues. Unmatched junction bases numbered 10, after V lost 0 bases and J lost 7 bases. CDR1 GEAIGNYY and CDR2 EKD come from the germline V gene. CDR3 residues: CACDTGLTGGYAIKLIF. CDR3 coding DNA: TGTGCCTGTGACACCGGCCTTACTGGGGGATACGCGATTAAACTCATCTTT.

V gene TRDV1 combines with J gene TRDJ1, with 7 bases identical to TRDD3. Germline V gene sequence: CDR1 TSWWSYY, CDR2 QGS. The V and J ends lost 5 bases and 0 bases, in that order; junction bases with no gene match: 18. CDR3 length equals 19 residues. CDR3 protein: CALGPSGVLGIHDTDKLIF. CDR3 nucleotide sequence: TGTGCTCTTGGGCCCTCTGGCGTACTGGGGATCCACGACACCGATAAACTCATCTTT.

The chain uses TRDV1 and TRDJ1, with 7 positions matching TRDD3. V was pared by 0 bases and J by 0 bases, with 25 bases of the junction left unmatched. This CDR3 has 23 amino acids. Germline-derived CDR1 and CDR2 are TSWWSYY and QGS. The CDR3 DNA follows: TGTGCTCTTGGGGAACTTCCCTCCCAGGGGTGGTGGGGGACCGCACGGTACACCGATAAACTCATCTTT. Protein sequence: CALGELPSQGWWGTARYTDKLIF.

This chain joins TRDV1 and TRDJ1; D is tentatively TRDD2 or TRDD3 (7 bases each). Trimming cost V 5 bases and J 4 bases, with 32 bases left between them. CDR3 length: 20 residues. Germline CDR1 is TSWWSYY and CDR2 is QGS. The CDR3 protein is CALGRELRSYRTGDYDKLIF. For the CDR3, the DNA is TGTGCTCTTGGGAGAGAACTCCGTTCCTACCGTACTGGGGATTACGATAAACTCATCTTT.

This clone turned up a few times. The chain employs TRDV1 and TRDJ1, with 9 bases aligning to TRDD3. The germline gives CDR1 TSWWSYY, CDR2 QGS. The CDR3 runs 22 residues. Trimming took 1 base from V and 1 from J; bases not matched to a gene: 22. The CDR3 coding sequence is TGTGCTCTTGGGGAACCGGCAGCTAGGGTGCTGGGGGATTCCCAATGCACCGATAAACTCATCTTT. Protein product: CALGEPAARVLGDSQCTDKLIF.

A single count supports this clone. A much larger clone differs by one base, so this may be a read error. The V and J genes are TRDV2 and TRDJ1, with D possibly being TRDD2 or TRDD3 (7 bases each). The length of the CDR3 is 18 residues. V lost 7 bases, J lost 0 bases, and 26 bases lay in between. Germline loops: CDR1 GEAIGNYY, CDR2 EKD. In DNA form, the CDR3 reads TGTGCCTGCACTAGTTCCTACTGGCACCTGGGGGACACCGATAAACTCATCTTT. The encoded protein is CACTSSYWHLGDTDKLIF.

The chain has TRDV1 and TRDJ1; TRDD2 agrees at 8 bases. Trimming cost V 2 bases and J 8 bases; bases outside gene matches: 25. The CDR3 length is 20 residues. The germline CDR1 and CDR2 sequences are TSWWSYY and QGS. CDR3 bases: TGTGCTCTTGGGGAAACTTCCTACGGTGGTTGGACGATGAGAGGGGGAAAACTCATCTTT. Its translation: CALGETSYGGWTMRGGKLIF.

The rearrangement joins TRDV2 to TRDJ1; TRDD3 agrees at 11 bases. The CDR3 is made up of 18 amino acids. The trim removed 5 bases at V and 2 bases at J, leaving 15 bases unmatched. Germline V CDR1 and CDR2: GEAIGNYY, EKD. The CDR3 DNA reads as TGTGCCTGTGCCTGGGATTTCTGGGGGATACCCTTGACCGATAAACTCATCTTT. Translation gives CACAWDFWGIPLTDKLIF.

In regard to this clone: This sample also contains other DNA sequences that code for the same CDR3. This rearrangement joins TRDV1 to TRDJ1; 9 nucleotides line up with TRDD3. The V and J ends lost 1 base and 3 bases, in that order; junction bases with no gene match: 15. Germline V CDR1 and CDR2: TSWWSYY, QGS. CDR3 length: 19 amino acids. The CDR3 DNA follows: TGTGCTCTTGGGGAACGACGTGGGTTGGGGGATATGGGAGCCGATAAACTCATCTTT. Amino acids: CALGERRGLGDMGADKLIF.

This sequence joins TRDV1 and TRDJ1; D unresolved. The CDR3 has 14 amino acids. V was clipped by 3 bases and J by 7 bases, with 15 bases between them. Looked up from germline, CDR1 is TSWWSYY and CDR2 is QGS. The CDR3 region has the DNA TGTGCTCTTGGGGACCGGAGAGATGAGAGTAAACTCATCTTT. Translating gives CALGDRRDESKLIF.

The gene calls are TRDV1 and TRDJ1; tentatively, D is TRDD3 (5 bases). Germline V gene lookup returns CDR1 TSWWSYY and CDR2 QGS. This CDR3 is built from 20 residues. Deletions cut 0 bases from V and 0 bases from J, with 23 bases between. CDR3 sequence reads: CALGELSSDWWIPYTDKLIF. The CDR3 coding sequence is TGTGCTCTTGGGGAACTCTCCTCCGACTGGTGGATTCCGTACACCGATAAACTCATCTTT.

This clone was recorded a few times. The chain joins TRDV1 to TRDJ1; 7 bases line up with TRDD3. Trimming removed 3 bases from V and 5 bases from J; junction bases left unmatched: 12. Germline values: CDR1 TSWWSYY, CDR2 QGS. The CDR3 has 16 residues. The CDR3 loop is CALGDFETYWGDKLIF. The CDR3, as DNA: TGTGCTCTTGGGGATTTCGAGACGTACTGGGGAGATAAACTCATCTTT.